The subject of this entry is one T cell receptor (beta chain). Antigen: not known. The CDR3 sequence is 14 residues long. V lost 5 bases, J lost 1 base, and 13 bases lay in between. CDR1 is SGHKS and CDR2 is YYEKEE in the germline V gene (reference sequence). This specimen comes from a study of identical twins. General study results and limits: Within cord blood, abundant beta clonotypes carried fewer insertions, but memory repertoires showed no such trend. Excess twin sharing in beta out-of-frame sequences was weaker.

TCRdb reprocessed the 5' RACE reads with MiXCR, giving one entry per CDR3 protein. This table has hundreds of thousands of distinct CDR3 sequences, 8% to 9.5% appearing once. The data were also submitted as part of a second study, on yellow fever vaccine responses in identical twins.

This chain joins TRBV5-5 and TRBJ2-7; unclear D gene. This clonotype originated in a young woman in good health. Sequencing was performed on CD8+ T cells sorted from blood. CDR3 nucleotides: TGTGCCAGCAGTCCAACCACTGGGTCCTACGAGCAGTACTTC. This encodes CASSPTTGSYEQYF.